Listed below are T cell receptor beta chains from one sample, sequenced in a study of prognosis after radiotherapy for stage I lung cancer. Using its own MiXCR run on the multiplex PCR reads, TCRdb lists one record per CDR3 protein. This table has 15,000 to 20,000 distinct CDR3 sequences, around 29% appearing once. Sequencing was performed on PBMCs, taken before or after stereotactic body radiation therapy (not recorded which). The source is a donor over 45 with non-small cell lung cancer. Both conserved end residues are part of each CDR3. The order of the fields is CDR3 length, clone size, V gene, J gene, D gene, CDR3 protein, CDR3 DNA. The D gene is left open where the match is weak. The listing skips clone size in some rows; elsewhere it reads once, few, many or a size class.

length: 14
size: many
V: TRBV5-6
J: TRBJ1-6
D: .
CDR3: CASSLRGVGSPLHF
DNA: TGTGCCAGCAGCTTGCGAGGGGTGGGGTCACCCCTCCACTTT

length: 18
size: few
V: TRBV5-1
J: TRBJ2-5
D: TRBD2
CDR3: CASSLAGVAGAPWETQYF
DNA: TGCGCCAGCAGCTTGGCCGGGGTAGCGGGGGCGCCGTGGGAGACCCAGTACTTC

length: 19
size: many
V: TRBV11-2
J: TRBJ2-5
D: TRBD2
CDR3: CASSLVGPSRLAVQETQYF
DNA: TGTGCCAGCAGCTTAGTGGGGCCGTCTAGACTAGCGGTACAAGAGACCCAGTACTTC

length: 16
size: medium-sized
V: TRBV5-1
J: TRBJ1-1
D: .
CDR3: CASSFGPGRLNTEAFF
DNA: TGCGCCAGCAGCTTTGGTCCCGGACGTTTGAACACTGAAGCTTTCTTT

length: 17
size: .
V: TRBV5-1
J: TRBJ2-1
D: TRBD2
CDR3: CASSLRPAGDGVRRQFF
DNA: TGCGCCAGCAGCTTGAGGCCAGCGGGAGACGGGGTAAGGCGGCAGTTCTTC

length: 13
size: many
V: TRBV11-2
J: TRBJ1-1
D: .
CDR3: CASSQEAVAGAFF
DNA: TGTGCCAGCAGCCAAGAGGCAGTCGCGGGGGCTTTCTTT

length: 16
size: many
V: TRBV12-5
J: TRBJ2-5
D: .
CDR3: CASGHEGDCYQETQYF
DNA: TGTGCTAGTGGTCACGAAGGGGACTGCTACCAAGAGACCCAGTACTTC

length: 15
size: many
V: TRBV20-1
J: TRBJ2-7
D: TRBD2
CDR3: CSASPVSGRGVEQYF
DNA: TGCAGTGCTAGCCCGGTCAGCGGGAGGGGGGTCGAGCAGTACTTC

length: 14
size: many
V: TRBV19
J: TRBJ1-5
D: .
CDR3: CASTSGTQNQPQHF
DNA: TGTGCCAGTACCTCCGGGACACAGAATCAGCCCCAGCATTTT

length: 16
size: many
V: TRBV19
J: TRBJ2-6
D: .
CDR3: CASTRRTSSGANVLTF
DNA: TGTGCCAGTACTCGCAGGACGAGCTCTGGGGCCAACGTCCTGACTTTC

length: 13
size: many
V: TRBV6-1
J: TRBJ2-7
D: .
CDR3: CASSRSGSYEQYF
DNA: TGTGCCAGCAGTAGGAGTGGCTCCTACGAGCAGTACTTC

length: 14
size: many
V: TRBV25-1
J: TRBJ2-6
D: .
CDR3: CASSVPGRANVLTF
DNA: TGTGCCAGCAGTGTACCCGGTCGGGCCAACGTCCTGACTTTC

length: 15
size: many
V: TRBV28
J: TRBJ2-7
D: TRBD2
CDR3: CASRGRGSGTHEQYF
DNA: TGTGCCAGCAGGGGCCGGGGGAGCGGGACTCACGAGCAGTACTTC

length: 14
size: many
V: TRBV11-2
J: TRBJ2-1
D: .
CDR3: CASSPDLSYNEQFF
DNA: TGTGCCAGCAGCCCCGACCTGTCCTACAATGAGCAGTTCTTC

length: 15
size: many
V: TRBV30
J: TRBJ1-1
D: TRBD1
CDR3: CAWTDRGSRNTEAFF
DNA: TGTGCCTGGACCGACAGGGGGTCACGGAACACTGAAGCTTTCTTT

length: 13
size: medium-sized
V: TRBV7-3
J: TRBJ2-1
D: .
CDR3: CASSLKGIDEQFF
DNA: TGTGCCAGCAGCTTAAAGGGAATCGATGAGCAGTTCTTC

length: 15
size: .
V: TRBV10-3
J: TRBJ2-7
D: TRBD1
CDR3: CAIRTGTGALYEQYF
DNA: TGTGCCATCAGGACCGGGACAGGGGCCCTCTACGAGCAGTACTTC

length: 14
size: many
V: TRBV18
J: TRBJ2-5
D: .
CDR3: CASSPGSRWETQYF
DNA: TGTGCCAGCTCTCCGGGTAGCAGGTGGGAGACCCAGTACTTC

length: 16
size: many
V: TRBV11-3
J: TRBJ2-5
D: TRBD1
CDR3: CASSPGQSTGEETQYF
DNA: TGTGCCAGCAGTCCCGGACAATCGACAGGGGAAGAGACCCAGTACTTC

length: 12
size: .
V: TRBV9
J: TRBJ2-7
D: .
CDR3: CASSVTGYEQYF
DNA: TGTGCCAGCAGCGTAACGGGGTACGAGCAGTACTTC

length: 14
size: many
V: TRBV30
J: TRBJ2-1
D: .
CDR3: CAWKPDSSYNEQFF
DNA: TGTGCCTGGAAACCGGACTCCTCCTACAATGAGCAGTTCTTC

length: 17
size: .
V: TRBV7-6
J: TRBJ2-5
D: TRBD2
CDR3: CASSWGLDAGGMWTQYF
DNA: TGTGCCAGCAGCTGGGGGCTGGATGCGGGAGGCATGTGGACCCAGTACTTC

length: 15
size: many
V: TRBV12-3/TRBV12-4
J: TRBJ2-5
D: TRBD2
CDR3: CASRRREGPQETQYF
DNA: TGTGCCAGCCGTCGGCGGGAGGGCCCCCAAGAGACCCAGTACTTC